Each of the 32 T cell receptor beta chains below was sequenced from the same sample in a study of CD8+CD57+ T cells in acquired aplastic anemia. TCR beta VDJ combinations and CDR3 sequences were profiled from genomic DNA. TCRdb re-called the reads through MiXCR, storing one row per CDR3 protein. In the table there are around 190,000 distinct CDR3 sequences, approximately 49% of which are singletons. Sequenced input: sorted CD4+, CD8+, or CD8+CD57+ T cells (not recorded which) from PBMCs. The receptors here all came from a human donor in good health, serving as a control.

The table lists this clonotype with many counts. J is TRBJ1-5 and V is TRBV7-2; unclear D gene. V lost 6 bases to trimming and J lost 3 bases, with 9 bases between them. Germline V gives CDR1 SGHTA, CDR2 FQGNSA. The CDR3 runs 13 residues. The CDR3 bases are TGTGCCAGCAGTCGCGACACCAATCAGCCCCAGCATTTT. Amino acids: CASSRDTNQPQHF.

CDR3 bases: TGTGCCAGCAGCTTATCAGGCGGGGAGCTGTTTTTT. It translates to CASSLSGGELFF. The chain has TRBV7-3 and TRBJ2-2; no definite D call. This CDR3 spans 12 amino acids. Germline V gene sequence: CDR1 SGHTA, CDR2 FQGTGA. Trimming cost V 2 bases and J 7 bases, with 5 bases left between them.

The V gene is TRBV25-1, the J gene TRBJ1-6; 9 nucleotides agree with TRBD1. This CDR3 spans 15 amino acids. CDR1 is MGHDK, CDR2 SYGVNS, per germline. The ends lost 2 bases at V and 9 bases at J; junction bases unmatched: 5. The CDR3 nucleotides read TGTGCCAGCAGTGAAACAGGGGGCTCTGGTTCACCCCTCCACTTT. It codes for CASSETGGSGSPLHF.

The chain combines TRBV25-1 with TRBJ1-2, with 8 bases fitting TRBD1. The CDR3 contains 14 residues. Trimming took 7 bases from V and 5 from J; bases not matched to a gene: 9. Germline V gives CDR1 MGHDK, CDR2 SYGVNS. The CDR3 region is CASKIGTGPYGYTF. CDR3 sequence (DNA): TGTGCCAGCAAAATAGGGACAGGACCATATGGCTACACCTTC.

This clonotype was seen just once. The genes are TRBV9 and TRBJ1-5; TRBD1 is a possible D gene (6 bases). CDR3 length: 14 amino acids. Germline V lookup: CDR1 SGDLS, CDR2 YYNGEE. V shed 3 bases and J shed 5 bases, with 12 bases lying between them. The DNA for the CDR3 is TGTGCCAGCAGCGCCCGGGACACACATCAGCCCCAGCATTTT. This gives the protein CASSARDTHQPQHF.

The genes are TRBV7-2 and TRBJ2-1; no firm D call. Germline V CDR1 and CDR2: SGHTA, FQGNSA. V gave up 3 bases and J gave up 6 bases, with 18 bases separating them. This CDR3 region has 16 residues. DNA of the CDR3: TGTGCCAGCAGCTTCCATTCACCCGAGATTTTCAATGAGCAGTTCTTC. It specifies CASSFHSPEIFNEQFF.

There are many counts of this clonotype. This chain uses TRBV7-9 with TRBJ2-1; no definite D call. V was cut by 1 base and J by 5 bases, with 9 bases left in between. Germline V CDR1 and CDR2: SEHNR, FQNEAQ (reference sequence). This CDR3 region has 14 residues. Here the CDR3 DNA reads TGTGCCAGCAGCTTAGGGGCAGCTAACAATGAGCAGTTCTTC. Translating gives CASSLGAANNEQFF.

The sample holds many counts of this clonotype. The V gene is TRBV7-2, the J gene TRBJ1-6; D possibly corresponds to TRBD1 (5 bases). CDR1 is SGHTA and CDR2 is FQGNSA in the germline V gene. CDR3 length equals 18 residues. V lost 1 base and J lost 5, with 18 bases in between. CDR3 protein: CASSLGVQALPNNSPLHF. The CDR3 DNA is TGTGCCAGCAGCTTAGGTGTACAGGCCCTACCAAATAATTCACCCCTCCACTTT.

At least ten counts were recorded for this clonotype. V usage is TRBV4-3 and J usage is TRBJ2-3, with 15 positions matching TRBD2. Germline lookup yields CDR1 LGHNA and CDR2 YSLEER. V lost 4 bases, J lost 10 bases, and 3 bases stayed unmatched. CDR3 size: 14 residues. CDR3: CASSLGTSGGPQYF. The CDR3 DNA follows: TGCGCCAGCAGCCTCGGGACTAGCGGGGGGCCGCAGTATTTT.

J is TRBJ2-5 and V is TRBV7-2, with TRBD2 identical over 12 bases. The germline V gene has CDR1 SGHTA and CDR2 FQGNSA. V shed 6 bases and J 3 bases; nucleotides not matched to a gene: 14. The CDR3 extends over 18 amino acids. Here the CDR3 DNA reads TGTGCCAGCAGACTAGCGGGGGGCAACACCGGGGCGGAAGAGACCCAGTACTTC. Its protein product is CASRLAGGNTGAEETQYF.

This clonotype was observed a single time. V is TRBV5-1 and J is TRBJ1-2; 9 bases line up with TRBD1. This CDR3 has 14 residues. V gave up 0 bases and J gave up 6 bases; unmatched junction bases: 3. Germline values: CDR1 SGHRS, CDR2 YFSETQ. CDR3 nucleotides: TGCGCCAGCAGCTTGGGACAGGGGGTTCATGGCTACACCTTC. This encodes CASSLGQGVHGYTF.

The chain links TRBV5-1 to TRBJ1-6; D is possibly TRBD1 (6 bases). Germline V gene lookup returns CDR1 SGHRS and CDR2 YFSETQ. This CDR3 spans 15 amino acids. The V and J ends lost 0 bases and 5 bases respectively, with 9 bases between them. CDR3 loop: CASSLVGGNNSPLHF. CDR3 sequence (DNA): TGCGCCAGCAGCTTGGTTGGGGGCAATAATTCACCCCTCCACTTT.

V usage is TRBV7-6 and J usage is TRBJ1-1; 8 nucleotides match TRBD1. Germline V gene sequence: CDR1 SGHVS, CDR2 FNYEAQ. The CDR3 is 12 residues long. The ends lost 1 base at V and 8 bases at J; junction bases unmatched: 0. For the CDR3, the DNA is TGTGCCAGCAGCTTAGGACAGGGGGAAGCTTTCTTT. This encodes CASSLGQGEAFF. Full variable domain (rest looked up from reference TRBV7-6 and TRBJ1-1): GAGVSQSPRYKVTKRGQDVALRCDPISGHVSLYWYRQALGQGPEFLTYFNYEAQQDKSGLPNDRFSAERPEGSISTLTIQRTEQRDSAMYRCASSLGQGEAFFGQGTRLTVV.

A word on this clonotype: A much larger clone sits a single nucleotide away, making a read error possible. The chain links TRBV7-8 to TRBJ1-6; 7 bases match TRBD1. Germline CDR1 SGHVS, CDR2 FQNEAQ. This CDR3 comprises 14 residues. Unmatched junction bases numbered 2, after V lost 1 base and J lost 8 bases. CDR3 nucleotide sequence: TGTGCCAGCAGCTTAGGACAGGGACATTCACCCCTCCACTTT. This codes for CASSLGQGHSPLHF.

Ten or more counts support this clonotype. CDR3 sequence (DNA): TGTGCCACCAGTGATAGCACGCGAGAGCAGTACTTC. Translated, it gives CATSDSTREQYF. V gene TRBV24-1 combines with J gene TRBJ2-7, with D hard to call. V was shortened by 3 bases and J by 7 bases, with 9 bases between the two germline ends. Germline-derived CDR1 and CDR2 are KGHDR and SFDVKD. This CDR3 is built from 12 residues.

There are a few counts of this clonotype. CDR3 nucleotides: TGTGCCAGCAGCCAAGTGGGGGAGATAAGAGCTAACTATGGCTACACCTTC. Its protein is CASSQVGEIRANYGYTF. The chain carries TRBV3-1 and TRBJ1-2; TRBD1 is a possible D gene (5 bases). Trimming left V 1 base short and J 0 bases short, with 15 bases between. The CDR3 covers 17 residues. Germline V lookup: CDR1 LGHDT, CDR2 YNNKEL (reference sequence).

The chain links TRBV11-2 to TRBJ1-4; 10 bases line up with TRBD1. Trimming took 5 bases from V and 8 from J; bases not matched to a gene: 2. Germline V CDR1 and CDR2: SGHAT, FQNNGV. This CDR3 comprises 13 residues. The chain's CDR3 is CASSQDRGEKLFF. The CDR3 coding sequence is TGTGCCAGCAGCCAGGACAGGGGGGAAAAACTGTTTTTT.

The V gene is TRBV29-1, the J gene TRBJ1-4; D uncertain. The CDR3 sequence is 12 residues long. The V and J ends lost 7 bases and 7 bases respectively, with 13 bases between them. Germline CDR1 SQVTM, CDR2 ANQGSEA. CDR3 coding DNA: TGCAGCGCTGGTTGGGGTCGTGAAAAACTGTTTTTT. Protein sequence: CSAGWGREKLFF.

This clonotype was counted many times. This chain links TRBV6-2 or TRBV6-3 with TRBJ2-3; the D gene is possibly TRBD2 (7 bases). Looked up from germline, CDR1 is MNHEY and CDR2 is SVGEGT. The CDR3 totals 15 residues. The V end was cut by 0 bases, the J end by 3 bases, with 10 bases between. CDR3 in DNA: TGTGCCAGCAGTTACTCAGGGGGGGCGACAGATACGCAGTATTTT. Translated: CASSYSGGATDTQYF.

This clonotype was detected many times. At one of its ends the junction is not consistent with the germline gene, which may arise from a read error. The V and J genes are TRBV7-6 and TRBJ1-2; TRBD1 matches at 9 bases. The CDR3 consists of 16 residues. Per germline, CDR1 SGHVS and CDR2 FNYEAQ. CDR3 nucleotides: TGTGCCAGCAGCTTAGCGACGTACAGGGGGCACTACGGCTACACCTTC. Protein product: CASSLATYRGHYGYTF. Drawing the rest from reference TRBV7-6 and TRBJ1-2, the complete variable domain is GAGVSQSPRYKVTKRGQDVALRCDPISGHVSLYWYRQALGQGPEFLTYFNYEAQQDKSGLPNDRFSAERPEGSISTLTIQRTEQRDSAMYRCASSLATYRGHYGYTFGSGTRLTVV.

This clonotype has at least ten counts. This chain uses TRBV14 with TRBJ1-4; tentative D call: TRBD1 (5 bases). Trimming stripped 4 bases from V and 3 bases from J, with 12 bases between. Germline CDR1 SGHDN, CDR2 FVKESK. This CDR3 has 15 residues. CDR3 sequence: CASSPGTRANEKLFF. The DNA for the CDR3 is TGTGCCAGCAGCCCGGGGACCAGGGCTAATGAAAAACTGTTTTTT. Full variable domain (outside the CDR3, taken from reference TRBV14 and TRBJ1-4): EAGVTQFPSHSVIEKGQTVTLRCDPISGHDNLYWYRRVMGKEIKFLLHFVKESKQDESGMPNNRFLAERTGGTYSTLKVQPAELEDSGVYFCASSPGTRANEKLFFGSGTQLSVL.

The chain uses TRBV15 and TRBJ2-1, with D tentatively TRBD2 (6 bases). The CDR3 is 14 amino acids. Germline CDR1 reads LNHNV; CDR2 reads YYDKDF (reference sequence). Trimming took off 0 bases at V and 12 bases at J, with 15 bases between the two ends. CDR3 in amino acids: CATSRDKGQGGQFF. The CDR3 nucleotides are TGTGCCACCAGCAGAGATAAGGGGCAGGGAGGGCAGTTCTTC. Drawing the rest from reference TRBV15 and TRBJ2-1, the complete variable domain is DAMVIQNPRYQVTQFGKPVTLSCSQTLNHNVMYWYQQKSSQAPKLLFHYYDKDFNNEADTPDNFQSRRPNTSFCFLDIRSPGLGDTAMYLCATSRDKGQGGQFFGPGTRLTVL.

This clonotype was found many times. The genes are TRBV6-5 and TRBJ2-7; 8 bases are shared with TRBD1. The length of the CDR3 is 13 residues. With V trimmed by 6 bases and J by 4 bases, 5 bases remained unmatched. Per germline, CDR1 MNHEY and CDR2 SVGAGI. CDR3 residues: CASRLQGAYEQYF. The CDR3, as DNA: TGTGCCAGCAGACTTCAGGGGGCATACGAGCAGTACTTC.

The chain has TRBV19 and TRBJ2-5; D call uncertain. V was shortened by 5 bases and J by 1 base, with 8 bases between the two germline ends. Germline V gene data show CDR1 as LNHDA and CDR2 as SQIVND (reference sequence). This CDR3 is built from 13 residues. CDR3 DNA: TGTGCCAGTAGTTTCAGTCGCCAAGAGACCCAGTACTTC. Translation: CASSFSRQETQYF.

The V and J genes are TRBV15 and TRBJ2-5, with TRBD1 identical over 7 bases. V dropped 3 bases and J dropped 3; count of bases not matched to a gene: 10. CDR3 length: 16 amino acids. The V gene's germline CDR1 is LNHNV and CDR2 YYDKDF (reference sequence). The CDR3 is CATSRRAGTVKETQYF. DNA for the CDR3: TGTGCCACCAGCAGGAGGGCCGGGACAGTGAAAGAGACCCAGTACTTC.

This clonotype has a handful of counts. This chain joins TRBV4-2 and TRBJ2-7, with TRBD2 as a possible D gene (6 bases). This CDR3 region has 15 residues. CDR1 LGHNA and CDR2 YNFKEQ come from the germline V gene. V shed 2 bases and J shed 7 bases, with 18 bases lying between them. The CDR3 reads CASSQNLASAEEQYF. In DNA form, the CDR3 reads TGTGCCAGCAGCCAAAATCTGGCTAGCGCGGAGGAGCAGTACTTC.

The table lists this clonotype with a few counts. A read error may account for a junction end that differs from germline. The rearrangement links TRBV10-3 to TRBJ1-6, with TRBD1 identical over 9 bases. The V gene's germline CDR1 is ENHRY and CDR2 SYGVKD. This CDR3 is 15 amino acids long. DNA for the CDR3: TGTGCCAGCAGTGTACAGGGGGCAGATAATTCACCCCTCCACTTT. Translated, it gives CASSVQGADNSPLHF.

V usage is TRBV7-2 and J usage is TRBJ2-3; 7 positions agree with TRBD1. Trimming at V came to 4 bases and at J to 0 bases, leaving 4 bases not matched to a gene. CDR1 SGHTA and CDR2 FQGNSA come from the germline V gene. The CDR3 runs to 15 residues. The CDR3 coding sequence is TGTGCCAGCAGCTCGGGACAGAGAAGCACAGATACGCAGTATTTT. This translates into CASSSGQRSTDTQYF. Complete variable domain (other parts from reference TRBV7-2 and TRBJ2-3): GAGVSQSPSNKVTEKGKDVELRCDPISGHTALYWYRQSLGQGLEFLIYFQGNSAPDKSGLPSDRFSAERTGGSVSTLTIQRTQQEDSAVYLCASSSGQRSTDTQYFGPGTRLTVL.

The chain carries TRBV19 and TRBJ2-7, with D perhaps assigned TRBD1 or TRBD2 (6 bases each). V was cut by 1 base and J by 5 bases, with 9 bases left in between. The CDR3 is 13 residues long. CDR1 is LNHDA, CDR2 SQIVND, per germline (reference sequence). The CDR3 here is CASSIVGGHEQYF. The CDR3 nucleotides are TGTGCCAGTAGTATAGTGGGGGGCCACGAGCAGTACTTC.

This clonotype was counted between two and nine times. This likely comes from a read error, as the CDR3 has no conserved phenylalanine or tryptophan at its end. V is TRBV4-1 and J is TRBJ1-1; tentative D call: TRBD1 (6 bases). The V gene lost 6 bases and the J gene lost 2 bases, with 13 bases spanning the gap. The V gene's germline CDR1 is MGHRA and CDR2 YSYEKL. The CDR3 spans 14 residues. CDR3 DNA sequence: TGCGCCAGCAGTTCCCGGACAGAAAACACTGAAGCTTTCTCT. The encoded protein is CASSSRTENTEAFS.

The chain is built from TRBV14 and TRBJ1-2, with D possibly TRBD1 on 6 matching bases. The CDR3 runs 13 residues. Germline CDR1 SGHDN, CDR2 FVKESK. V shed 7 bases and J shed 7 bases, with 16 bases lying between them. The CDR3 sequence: CASTAGARGGYTF. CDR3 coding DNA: TGTGCCAGCACTGCGGGGGCGAGAGGTGGCTACACCTTC.

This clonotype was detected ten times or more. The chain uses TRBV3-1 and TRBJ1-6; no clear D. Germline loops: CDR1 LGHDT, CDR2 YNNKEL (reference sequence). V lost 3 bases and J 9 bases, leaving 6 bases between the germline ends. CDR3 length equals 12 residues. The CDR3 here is CASSQVGSPLHF. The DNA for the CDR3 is TGTGCCAGCAGCCAGGTCGGTTCACCCCTCCACTTT.